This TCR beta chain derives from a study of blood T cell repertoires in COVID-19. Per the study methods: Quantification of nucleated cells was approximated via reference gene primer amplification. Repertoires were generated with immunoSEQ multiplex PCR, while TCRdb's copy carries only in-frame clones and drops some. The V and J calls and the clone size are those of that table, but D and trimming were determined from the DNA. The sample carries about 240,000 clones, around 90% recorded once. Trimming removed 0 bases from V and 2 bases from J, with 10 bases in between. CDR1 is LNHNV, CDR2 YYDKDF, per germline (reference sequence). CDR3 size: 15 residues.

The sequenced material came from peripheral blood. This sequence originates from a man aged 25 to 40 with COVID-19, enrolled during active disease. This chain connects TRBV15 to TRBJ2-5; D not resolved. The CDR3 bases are TGTGCCACCAGCAGAGATCCTGGCCGACAAGAGACCCAGTACTTC. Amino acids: CATSRDPGRQETQYF.